A selection of T cell receptor beta chains follows, all from one sample in a study of cytomegalovirus exposure and HLA in healthy donors. Assay: immunoSEQ multiplex PCR; the TCRdb copy retains only in-frame clones and omits some. The sample lists about 82,000 clones, 63% occurring once. The specimen sequenced was PBMCs. These receptors came from a middle-aged woman in good health and CMV-seropositive. CDR3s include the opening cysteine and the closing phenylalanine or tryptophan. Fields, in order: V gene, clone size, D gene, J gene, CDR3 protein, CDR3 DNA. The D gene is left open where the match is weak. Where a row states a size, it is once, few, many or the class of an expanded clone; other rows omit it.

V gene: TRBV7-9; clone size: NA; D gene: NA; J gene: TRBJ1-1; CDR3 protein: CASSPKAFF; CDR3 DNA: TGTGCCAGCAGCCCTAAAGCTTTCTTT
V gene: TRBV19; clone size: few; D gene: TRBD2; J gene: TRBJ2-5; CDR3 protein: CASSPWTSGRAETQYF; CDR3 DNA: TGTGCCAGTAGTCCATGGACTAGCGGGAGGGCAGAGACCCAGTACTTC
V gene: TRBV18; clone size: few; D gene: TRBD1; J gene: TRBJ2-1; CDR3 protein: CASSGQGSNNEQFF; CDR3 DNA: TGTGCCAGCTCAGGACAGGGGTCGAACAATGAGCAGTTCTTC
V gene: TRBV5-1; clone size: NA; D gene: TRBD1; J gene: TRBJ1-1; CDR3 protein: CASSLGQFNTEAFF; CDR3 DNA: TGCGCCAGCAGTCTGGGACAGTTTAACACTGAAGCTTTCTTT
V gene: TRBV19; clone size: NA; D gene: TRBD2; J gene: TRBJ2-5; CDR3 protein: CASSMALAGGPGETQYF; CDR3 DNA: TGTGCCAGTAGTATGGCGTTAGCGGGAGGGCCGGGGGAGACCCAGTACTTC
V gene: TRBV6-5; clone size: NA; D gene: NA; J gene: TRBJ2-3; CDR3 protein: CASSYSSGLSTDTQYF; CDR3 DNA: TGTGCCAGCAGTTACTCTTCAGGGCTAAGCACAGATACGCAGTATTTT
V gene: TRBV5-6; clone size: NA; D gene: TRBD2; J gene: TRBJ2-7; CDR3 protein: CASSHMVRASGYYEQYF; CDR3 DNA: TGTGCCAGCAGCCACATGGTCCGGGCTAGCGGGTACTACGAGCAGTACTTC
V gene: TRBV7-9; clone size: NA; D gene: TRBD1; J gene: TRBJ2-3; CDR3 protein: CASSSWDRKADTQYF; CDR3 DNA: TGTGCCAGCAGCTCCTGGGACAGGAAGGCAGATACGCAGTATTTT
V gene: TRBV7-2; clone size: NA; D gene: TRBD1; J gene: TRBJ2-5; CDR3 protein: CASNLMGQGRTQYF; CDR3 DNA: TGTGCCAGCAACCTCATGGGACAGGGAAGAACCCAGTACTTC
V gene: TRBV6-6; clone size: NA; D gene: NA; J gene: TRBJ2-1; CDR3 protein: CASSYVAYNEQFF; CDR3 DNA: TGTGCCAGCAGTTACGTCGCCTACAATGAGCAGTTCTTC
V gene: TRBV28; clone size: NA; D gene: TRBD1; J gene: TRBJ2-7; CDR3 protein: CASSSGQILYEQYF; CDR3 DNA: TGTGCCAGCAGCTCGGGACAGATTCTCTACGAGCAGTACTTC
V gene: TRBV7-2; clone size: NA; D gene: NA; J gene: TRBJ1-5; CDR3 protein: CASSFRGDSNQPQHF; CDR3 DNA: TGTGCCAGCAGCTTTCGCGGGGATAGCAATCAGCCCCAGCATTTT
V gene: TRBV11-2; clone size: once; D gene: TRBD1; J gene: TRBJ1-3; CDR3 protein: CASSLDASQGAWIYF; CDR3 DNA: TGTGCCAGCAGCTTAGATGCTTCACAGGGGGCTTGGATATATTTT
V gene: TRBV4-2; clone size: NA; D gene: TRBD2; J gene: TRBJ2-7; CDR3 protein: CASSHLWQREGTLLYEQYF; CDR3 DNA: TGTGCCAGCAGCCATCTGTGGCAGCGGGAAGGAACGCTATTGTACGAGCAGTACTTC
V gene: TRBV6-6; clone size: NA; D gene: TRBD2; J gene: TRBJ2-5; CDR3 protein: CASSVPGLAGTAQYF; CDR3 DNA: TGTGCCAGCAGCGTACCGGGACTAGCGGGGACGGCCCAGTACTTC
V gene: TRBV5-1; clone size: NA; D gene: TRBD1; J gene: TRBJ2-7; CDR3 protein: CASSFTGVVSYEQYF; CDR3 DNA: TGCGCCAGCAGCTTTACAGGGGTTGTCTCCTACGAGCAGTACTTC
V gene: TRBV2; clone size: once; D gene: NA; J gene: TRBJ2-7; CDR3 protein: CASRPQVGEQYF; CDR3 DNA: TGTGCCAGCAGACCCCAGGTTGGGGAGCAGTACTTC
V gene: TRBV5-8; clone size: NA; D gene: TRBD1; J gene: TRBJ1-5; CDR3 protein: CASTPGQGNQPQHF; CDR3 DNA: TGTGCCAGCACCCCAGGACAGGGCAATCAGCCCCAGCATTTT
V gene: TRBV10-3; clone size: NA; D gene: TRBD1; J gene: TRBJ1-1; CDR3 protein: CAISPGQGNTEAFF; CDR3 DNA: TGTGCCATCAGCCCGGGACAGGGCAACACTGAAGCTTTCTTT
V gene: TRBV4-1; clone size: few; D gene: NA; J gene: TRBJ2-5; CDR3 protein: CASSLAGETQYF; CDR3 DNA: TGCGCCAGCAGCCTAGCAGGGGAGACCCAGTACTTC
V gene: TRBV19; clone size: NA; D gene: NA; J gene: TRBJ2-5; CDR3 protein: CASSIGGDAEETQYF; CDR3 DNA: TGTGCCAGTAGTATAGGGGGAGACGCGGAAGAGACCCAGTACTTC
V gene: TRBV7-9; clone size: NA; D gene: NA; J gene: TRBJ2-1; CDR3 protein: CASSPIDGDSYNEQFF; CDR3 DNA: TGTGCCAGCAGCCCCATTGACGGGGACTCCTACAATGAGCAGTTCTTC
V gene: TRBV10-2; clone size: NA; D gene: TRBD1; J gene: TRBJ1-2; CDR3 protein: CASSEVPQGAEGYTF; CDR3 DNA: TGCGCCAGCAGTGAGGTGCCGCAGGGGGCGGAGGGCTACACCTTC
V gene: TRBV28; clone size: NA; D gene: TRBD2; J gene: TRBJ2-3; CDR3 protein: CASSSTSSDTQYF; CDR3 DNA: TGTGCCAGCAGTTCGACTAGCTCAGATACGCAGTATTTT
V gene: TRBV6-5; clone size: few; D gene: NA; J gene: TRBJ1-5; CDR3 protein: CASTLGGNQPQHF; CDR3 DNA: TGTGCCAGCACCCTAGGTGGGAATCAGCCCCAGCATTTT
V gene: TRBV5-4; clone size: NA; D gene: NA; J gene: TRBJ2-5; CDR3 protein: CASSSFTSKETQYF; CDR3 DNA: TGTGCCAGCAGCTCCTTCACTAGCAAGGAGACCCAGTACTTC
V gene: TRBV5-1; clone size: NA; D gene: TRBD2; J gene: TRBJ2-3; CDR3 protein: CASSLGASGGDTQYF; CDR3 DNA: TGCGCCAGCAGCTTGGGGGCGTCGGGAGGGGATACGCAGTATTTT
V gene: TRBV9; clone size: few; D gene: NA; J gene: TRBJ2-7; CDR3 protein: CASSVTGSSYEQYF; CDR3 DNA: TGTGCCAGCAGCGTGACAGGAAGCTCCTACGAGCAGTACTTC
V gene: TRBV7-6; clone size: few; D gene: TRBD1; J gene: TRBJ2-3; CDR3 protein: CASSLAPRQGANTDTQYF; CDR3 DNA: TGTGCCAGCAGCTTAGCACCCAGACAGGGGGCGAACACAGATACGCAGTATTTT